The clone carrying this T cell receptor beta chain was seen a handful of times. Antigen unknown. The sample belongs to a study of human T cells and chemical hapten exposure. Across the study: In the roughly 24-week study, patients were dosed weekly with diphenylcyclopropenone on the scalp throughout. Per-sample TCR yield variation was attributed mainly to small pooled library volume differences.

Study outcomes and limitations: Healthy individuals' immune responses may differ from those of donors, who had alopecia. Counts of expanded TCRs (at PT1) showed a positive correlation with patch test score.

Time point given: patch test 3, about 24 weeks after DPC sensitization. Treatment reported: therapeutic diphenylcyclopropenone sensitization with weekly scalp DPC. MiXCR was run by TCRdb on the RACE reads, yielding one entry per CDR3 protein. The profile shows some 74,000 distinct CDR3 sequences, about an eighth of them singletons. Sequencing used whole blood, obtained in connection with sensitization to the hapten diphenylcyclopropenone (DPC). The sequence was collected from a woman in her fifties or sixties with alopecia areata. Some clones in this sample may be carry-over from other donors' samples.

The CDR3 DNA follows: TGTGCCACCAGTCGCGGACAGGAGGGCGATGAGCAGTTCTTC. Its translation is CATSRGQEGDEQFF. The chain carries TRBV24-1 and TRBJ2-1; perhaps TRBD1 as D (7 bases). V lost 6 bases, J lost 8 bases, and 16 bases lay in between. The germline V gene encodes CDR1 KGHDR and CDR2 SFDVKD. The CDR3 is 14 residues long.